Below are 15 T cell receptor beta chains sequenced from a single sample in a study of blood T cells in healthy people across ages. Alongside a J-beta primer mix, a sample-barcoded 5' primer served in a second PCR lasting roughly 6 to 12 cycles. Each CDR3 protein is one row after TCRdb ran MiXCR on the 5' RACE reads. The table has over 1,300,000 distinct CDR3 sequences, approximately 60% seen once. Sequencing was done on a sample of blood. The receptor set was obtained from a man aged 18 to 35 in good health.

This clonotype was seen a few times. V usage is TRBV6-5 and J usage is TRBJ2-3; TRBD2 is a possible D gene (5 bases). The V end lost 8 bases, the J end lost 6 bases, and 12 bases lay between the germline ends. The CDR3 totals 12 residues. CDR1 and CDR2 from the germline V gene are MNHEY and SVGAGI. The CDR3 bases are TGTGCCAGCCGGTCGGGGTCGGATACGCAGTATTTT. The encoded protein is CASRSGSDTQYF.

The chain couples TRBV28 to TRBJ1-1; 7 bases line up with TRBD1. This CDR3 spans 15 amino acids. V gave up 4 bases and J gave up 1 base; unmatched junction bases: 6. The germline CDR1 and CDR2 sequences are MDHEN and SYDVKM. CDR3 region: CASSYPRDRNTEAFF. In nucleotides, the CDR3 is TGTGCCAGCAGTTACCCCCGGGACAGGAACACTGAAGCTTTCTTT.

The V call is TRBV6-2 or TRBV6-3, the J call TRBJ1-1; no clear D gene. Germline CDR1 is MNHEY and CDR2 is SVGEGT. The V gene lost 8 bases and the J gene lost 0 bases, with 10 bases spanning the gap. This CDR3 comprises 13 residues. The CDR3 DNA is TGTGCCAGCTCTTCGGACGTGAACACTGAAGCTTTCTTT. Its protein product is CASSSDVNTEAFF.

J is TRBJ2-4 and V is TRBV2, with D tentatively TRBD2 (7 bases). Germline V CDR1 and CDR2: SNHLY, FYNNEI. V lost 3 bases to trimming and J lost 1 base, with 16 bases between them. This CDR3 has 17 residues. In nucleotides, the CDR3 is TGTGCCAGCAGTGAGTGGGGGGGCAGGGCGGCCAAAAACATTCAGTACTTC. This translates into CASSEWGGRAAKNIQYF.

The chain combines TRBV10-1 with TRBJ2-7, with D tentatively TRBD1 (5 bases). The germline CDR1 and CDR2 sequences are WNHNN and SYGVQD (reference sequence). The CDR3 is 15 residues long. Trimming removed 6 bases from V and 6 bases from J, with 21 bases in between. CDR3 protein: CASSRVTQFPPEQYF. CDR3 in DNA: TGCGCCAGCAGCAGGGTTACCCAATTTCCCCCCGAGCAGTACTTC.

A few counts support this clonotype. This sequence joins TRBV10-3 and TRBJ2-3, with 7 bases that match TRBD1. The V gene end was trimmed by 0 bases and the J gene end by 5 bases; junction bases not matched to a gene: 5. CDR3 length: 15 amino acids. Germline V gene lookup returns CDR1 ENHRY and CDR2 SYGVKD. CDR3 sequence (DNA): TGTGCCATCAGTGAGTCGGGACAGTCCATAGATACGCAGTATTTT. Protein product: CAISESGQSIDTQYF.

This clonotype was seen a handful of times. This chain links TRBV2 with TRBJ1-5, with 8 bases that match TRBD1. Germline V gene data show CDR1 as SNHLY and CDR2 as FYNNEI. CDR3 length: 15 amino acids. With V trimmed by 8 bases and J by 3 bases, 9 bases remained unmatched. CDR3 nucleotides: TGTGCCAGCGGAAGGACAGGGAGTGACAATCAGCCCCAGCATTTT. Translation: CASGRTGSDNQPQHF.

J is TRBJ1-6 and V is TRBV7-2; possibly TRBD1 for D (5 bases). The V end was cut by 7 bases, the J end by 11 bases, with 15 bases between. Germline V gene data show CDR1 as SGHTA and CDR2 as FQGNSA. The CDR3 has 13 residues. The DNA for the CDR3 is TGTGCCAGCACCCCCTGGGGGAATCCACCCCTCCACTTT. It is translated as CASTPWGNPPLHF.

The V and J genes are TRBV6-5 and TRBJ2-1; perhaps TRBD1 as D (5 bases). The CDR3 length is 12 residues. V was shortened by 6 bases and J by 6 bases, with 9 bases between the two germline ends. Germline CDR1 and CDR2: MNHEY and SVGAGI. The CDR3 DNA is TGTGCCAGCAGGGGGCTGGTCAATGAGCAGTTCTTC. Translating it yields CASRGLVNEQFF.

The chain links TRBV20-1 to TRBJ2-3; 9 nucleotides agree with TRBD1. V gave up 5 bases and J gave up 8 bases; unmatched junction bases: 8. This CDR3 contains 13 residues. Per the germline V gene, CDR1 is DFQATT and CDR2 is SNEGSKA (reference sequence). CDR3 residues: CSAPGQGIRTQYF. Here the CDR3 DNA reads TGCAGTGCTCCGGGACAGGGAATTCGTACGCAGTATTTT.

V usage is TRBV20-1 and J usage is TRBJ2-4, with 7 positions matching TRBD2. The end of the DNA fits TRBJ2-7 better, so the J call may be wrong. Germline V gives CDR1 DFQATT, CDR2 SNEGSKA (reference sequence). The CDR3 is 17 amino acids. CDR3: CSARGSGDPSGKYEQYF. In DNA form, the CDR3 reads TGCAGTGCTAGAGGTTCTGGGGATCCTAGCGGAAAATACGAGCAGTACTTC.

This rearrangement joins TRBV4-1 to TRBJ2-1; TRBD2 matches at 7 bases. The length of the CDR3 is 15 residues. CDR1 and CDR2 (germline): MGHRA, YSYEKL. V gave up 1 base and J gave up 3 bases; unmatched junction bases: 3. The CDR3, as DNA: TGCGCCAGCAGCCAAGCAGCTAGCGGCTACAATGAGCAGTTCTTC. This gives the protein CASSQAASGYNEQFF.

V and J are TRBV10-2 and TRBJ2-1, with TRBD2 matching 7 bases. Germline CDR1 and CDR2: WSHSY and SAAADI. Trimming cost V 7 bases and J 3 bases; bases outside gene matches: 6. The CDR3 spans 14 residues. The CDR3, as DNA: TGCGCCAGCACGGGAAGCGGGAACTACAATGAGCAGTTCTTC. Encoded protein: CASTGSGNYNEQFF.

This clonotype was observed a handful of times. V is TRBV29-1 and J is TRBJ2-5, with 10 positions matching TRBD1. The V gene's germline CDR1 is SQVTM and CDR2 ANQGSEA. The trim removed 4 bases at V and 5 bases at J, leaving 4 bases unmatched. CDR3 length equals 13 residues. In DNA, the CDR3 is TGCAGCGTTGGGGACAGGGGACGGGAGACCCAGTACTTC. Its translation is CSVGDRGRETQYF. Variable domain in full (rest from reference TRBV29-1 and TRBJ2-5): SAVISQKPSRDICQRGTSLTIQCQVDSQVTMMFWYRQQPGQSLTLIATANQGSEATYESGFVIDKFPISRPNLTFSTLTVSNMSPEDSSIYLCSVGDRGRETQYFGPGTRLLVL.

The genes are TRBV21-1 and TRBJ2-7; the table's D call of TRBD1 was not tested on the DNA. TRBV21-1 is assigned pseudogene status. The CDR3 totals 13 residues. CDR3 nucleotide sequence: TGTGCCAGCGGTCCCACGATTTCGAACGAGCAGTACTTC. Translating gives CASGPTISNEQYF.